The clone carrying this TCR beta chain was picked up one time. From the graft tissue, intraepithelial and lamina propria lymphocytes were released through processing. The data originate from a study of graft-versus-host responses after intestinal transplantation. The CDR3 contains 13 residues. V gave up 3 bases and J gave up 4 bases, with 9 bases separating them. Germline lookup yields CDR1 LGHNT and CDR2 FRNRAP. Profiled with immunoSEQ multiplex PCR; TCRdb holds only in-frame clones, not every one. The sample yields about 15,000 clones, 79% seen once. Sample: ileum tissue, taken roughly 490 days after intestinal transplant. The chain links TRBV12-5 to TRBJ1-1; D not certain. The TCR comes from a human patient who received an intestinal transplant, so some T cells may come from the graft donor. Here the CDR3 DNA reads TGTGCTAGTGGTTTAAGTTCTAGCACTGAAGCTTTCTTT. It yields the protein CASGLSSSTEAFF.